The TCR beta chain under discussion was sequenced for a study of T cells after yellow fever vaccination. Study findings and constraints: Post-booster repertoires contained most primary-vaccination clones again (about 96% CD4, about 90% CD8).

CDR1 and CDR2 (germline): MNHEY, SMNVEV (reference sequence). The CDR3 is 16 amino acids in total, end residues counted. TCRdb analysed the 5' RACE reads with MiXCR anew, one entry per CDR3 protein. This table holds about 58,000 distinct CDR3 sequences, approximately 6.9% found once. Many counts were recorded for this clonotype. Its target is unknown. The DNA is left out, because the CDR3 cannot be placed on it with certainty; the CDR3 is given as TCRdb lists it. The clonotype comes from a man aged 18 to 35 who received the YFV17D yellow fever vaccine. The chain joins TRBV27 to TRBJ2-2; the table gives TRBD1 as D, unverified against the DNA. This material consisted of CD8+ T cells sorted from PBMCs, taken on the day of the first yellow fever vaccination. The CDR3 loop is CASSFGPGLGNGELFF.